A selection of T cell receptor beta chains follows, all from one sample in a study of T cell changes during pregnancy in multiple sclerosis. TCRdb's copy holds only in-frame clones and misses some; the assay was immunoSEQ multiplex PCR. In the table there are tens of thousands of clones, more than 75% of which are singletons. The source was peripheral blood, collected in the second trimester of pregnancy. These receptors all stem from a female donor in good health, enrolled as a control in a pregnancy study. The CDR3 runs from the conserved cysteine through the conserved F or W. D genes are given only for firm matches. Size is stated for part of the rows, as once, few or many counts, or as a class when the clone is expanded.

V,size,J,D,DNA,CDR3
TRBV19,.,TRBJ2-2,.,TGTGCCAGTAGCAATACAGGCACCGGGGAGCTGTTTTTT,CASSNTGTGELFF
TRBV2,.,TRBJ2-7,TRBD2,TGTGCCAGCAGTGGTCTAGCGGGAAGCTACGAGCAGTACTTC,CASSGLAGSYEQYF
TRBV6-4,.,TRBJ2-7,.,TGTGCCAGCAGGGACGGCAGGGGCGGGTTGTGCGAGCAGTACTTC,CASRDGRGGLCEQYF
TRBV19,.,TRBJ2-2,TRBD2,TGTGCCAGTAGTATTTCCGGACTAGCGTCGAACACCGGGGAGCTGTTTTTT,CASSISGLASNTGELFF
TRBV7-2,once,TRBJ1-2,TRBD1,TGTGCCAGCAGCCAAACAGGGGCTTGGGACTATGGCTACACCTTC,CASSQTGAWDYGYTF
TRBV15,.,TRBJ1-1,TRBD1,TGTGCCACCAGCAGTCGACAGGGAATGGGACAGGGCACTGAAGCTTTCTTT,CATSSRQGMGQGTEAFF
TRBV6-1,.,TRBJ2-7,.,TGTGCCAGCAGTGGGGAAACAGGGCCCTACGAGCAGTACTTC,CASSGETGPYEQYF
TRBV27,.,TRBJ1-5,TRBD1,TGTGCCAGCAGTTGGGGACAGGGTAATCAGCCCCAGCATTTT,CASSWGQGNQPQHF
TRBV10-2,.,TRBJ2-7,.,TGCGCCAGCCGGGGTTCGCACAAGCAGTACTTC,CASRGSHKQYF
TRBV5-4,.,TRBJ2-1,TRBD2,TGTGCCAGCAGCTTGCTAGCGGGACGACCCAACAATGAGCAGTTCTTC,CASSLLAGRPNNEQFF
TRBV12-5,.,TRBJ1-5,.,TGTGCTAGTGGTTTGGAACAGAGGGATCAGCCCCAGCATTTT,CASGLEQRDQPQHF
TRBV7-9,.,TRBJ2-1,.,TGTGCCAGCAGCTTACTAGCATCGGAGCAGTTCTTC,CASSLLASEQFF
TRBV29-1,few,TRBJ2-7,TRBD1,TGCAGCGTTGAAGACGGGACAGGGAGCTCCTACGAGCAGTACTTC,CSVEDGTGSSYEQYF
TRBV7-2,.,TRBJ2-5,.,TGTGCCAGCAGCTCCGGCGACCCATGGGCAGAGACCCAGTACTTC,CASSSGDPWAETQYF
TRBV9,.,TRBJ2-2,TRBD1,TGTGCCAGCAGCTCGCGACAGGGCAGCACCGGGGAGCTGTTTTTT,CASSSRQGSTGELFF
TRBV6-1,.,TRBJ1-5,.,TGTGCCAGCAGTGTGGCGGGGGGCGCCAATCAGCCCCAGCATTTT,CASSVAGGANQPQHF
TRBV9,.,TRBJ1-2,.,TGTGCCAGCAGCGTAGCGCAGGGGATGTCAGCAGGCATCGTTGGCTACACCTTC,CASSVAQGMSAGIVGYTF
TRBV7-9,.,TRBJ2-7,TRBD2,TGTGCCAGCAGCTTAGTGGGGGAACTAGCGGGAGGGTCCTACGAGCAGTACTTC,CASSLVGELAGGSYEQYF
TRBV7-8,.,TRBJ2-3,TRBD1,TGTGCCAGCAGCCTTACGGGACAGAGCACAGATACGCAGTATTTT,CASSLTGQSTDTQYF
TRBV7-3,.,TRBJ2-7,.,TGTGCCAGCAGCTTATTCAGCTCCTACGAGCAGTACTTC,CASSLFSSYEQYF
TRBV10-2,.,TRBJ1-4,TRBD1,TGCGCCAGCAGCTGGGACAGTCTTAATGAAAAACTGTTTTTT,CASSWDSLNEKLFF
TRBV5-1,.,TRBJ2-3,.,TGCGCCAGCAGCTTGGCCGCCCGAGGAGGGGACACAGATACGCAGTATTTT,CASSLAARGGDTDTQYF
TRBV19,.,TRBJ2-2,TRBD1,TGTGCCAGTAGTCTCCGCCGGGACAGGGGTGATAGGGGGGAGCTGTTTTTT,CASSLRRDRGDRGELFF
TRBV7-6,.,TRBJ1-4,.,TGTGCCAGCAGCCCCCTAGGGGCCGGGGGGGAAAAACTGTTTTTT,CASSPLGAGGEKLFF
TRBV2,.,TRBJ1-2,.,TGTGCCAGCAGGGGCTCAGGCGGGGGCGGCTTCTATGGCTACACCTTC,CASRGSGGGGFYGYTF
TRBV4-1,.,TRBJ1-1,.,TGCGCCAGCAGCCTAGAGGCAGGGTTGAACACTGAAGCTTTCTTT,CASSLEAGLNTEAFF
TRBV29-1,.,TRBJ2-2,TRBD1,TGCAGCGTCGATGACACCGGGACAGGGGAAACCGGGGAGCTGTTTTTT,CSVDDTGTGETGELFF
TRBV30,.,TRBJ1-1,.,TGTGCCTGGAGGTACCCGGAGCCTGAAGCTTTCTTT,CAWRYPEPEAFF
TRBV5-1,.,TRBJ2-7,.,TGCGCCAGCAGCCCTCGGGACTCAACCTACGAGCAGTACTTC,CASSPRDSTYEQYF
TRBV7-2,.,TRBJ2-2,.,TGTGCCAGCAGAGAAAAGGTGGTAGCTCCCACCGGGGAGCTGTTTTTT,CASREKVVAPTGELFF
TRBV7-8,.,TRBJ2-3,TRBD2,TGTGCCAGCAGCTTAGAGGCTAGCGGGGGGGATACGCAGTATTTT,CASSLEASGGDTQYF
TRBV6-6,.,TRBJ1-5,TRBD1,TGTGCCAGCAGTCTCAGACAGGGAACGAATCAGCCCCAGCATTTT,CASSLRQGTNQPQHF
TRBV7-2,.,TRBJ1-5,.,TGTGCCAGCAGCCCGACCCAGGGTTCCAATCAGCCCCAGCATTTT,CASSPTQGSNQPQHF
TRBV2,.,TRBJ1-1,.,TGTGCCAGCAGCCGAACCCCGGGAAACACTGAAGCTTTCTTT,CASSRTPGNTEAFF
TRBV9,.,TRBJ2-7,TRBD2,TGTGCCAGCAGCGTGGGGACTACCTCCTACGAGCAGTACTTC,CASSVGTTSYEQYF
TRBV11-2,.,TRBJ2-2,.,TGTGCCAGCAGCGATTACTTAAACACCGGGGAGCTGTTTTTT,CASSDYLNTGELFF
TRBV15,few,TRBJ2-1,.,TGTGCCACCAGCCCCTCTCTGGGCTCGGGGTGGAATGAGCAGTTCTTC,CATSPSLGSGWNEQFF
TRBV19,once,TRBJ2-3,TRBD1,TGTGCCAGTAGCGACAGGGTAGGGTCAGATACGCAGTATTTT,CASSDRVGSDTQYF
TRBV18,.,TRBJ2-7,TRBD2,TGTGCCAGCTCACCCCGGCTAGCGGGAACCTACGAGCAGTACTTC,CASSPRLAGTYEQYF
TRBV4-3,.,TRBJ2-5,TRBD2,TGCGCCAGCAGCCAAGAACTAGCGGAAAACCGGGGTACCCAGTACTTC,CASSQELAENRGTQYF
TRBV9,once,TRBJ2-7,TRBD2,TGTGCCAGCAGCGTAGGTAGCGGGGCCTCCTACGAGCAGTACTTC,CASSVGSGASYEQYF
TRBV5-3,.,TRBJ1-5,TRBD1,TGTGCCAGAAGCCTGCGGCCTTCGGGGCAGGGGGTTGTTGGAAATCAGCCCCAGCATTTT,CARSLRPSGQGVVGNQPQHF
TRBV5-3,.,TRBJ1-2,TRBD1,TGTGCCAGAAGCTTGATAGGGGGCGTTCACAGTGGCTACACCTTC,CARSLIGGVHSGYTF
TRBV28,.,TRBJ1-1,.,TGTGCCAGCAGTCCCGGGTGGAACACTGAAGCTTTCTTT,CASSPGWNTEAFF
TRBV4-2,once,TRBJ2-3,TRBD1,TGTGCCAGCAGCCAAAGGACAGGGGGCGCCACAGATACGCAGTATTTT,CASSQRTGGATDTQYF
TRBV9,.,TRBJ2-7,TRBD1,TGTGCCAGCAGCCTTCGGACAGGAAGCTCCTACGAGCAGTACTTC,CASSLRTGSSYEQYF
TRBV9,.,TRBJ1-4,.,TGTGCCAGCAGTGGTGAAGGGGCTAATGAAAAACTGTTTTTT,CASSGEGANEKLFF
TRBV7-9,.,TRBJ1-1,TRBD1,TGTGCCAGCAGTCGAACCGGGACAGATGAAGCTTTCTTT,CASSRTGTDEAFF
TRBV28,once,TRBJ2-7,TRBD2,TGTGCCAGCTTCAGCGCGGGGGCCTACGAGCAGTACTTC,CASFSAGAYEQYF
TRBV11-2,.,TRBJ1-1,TRBD1,TGTGCCAGCAGCTTAGATTGGGACAGATACACTGAAGCTTTCTTT,CASSLDWDRYTEAFF
TRBV28,.,TRBJ2-5,.,TGTGCCAGCAGTTTAGGTTCCCCCTCGGAGGCCCAAGAGACCCAGTACTTC,CASSLGSPSEAQETQYF
TRBV9,once,TRBJ1-2,.,TGTGCCAGCAGCGCCAGGGGATATGGCTACACCTTC,CASSARGYGYTF
TRBV29-1,.,TRBJ2-5,.,TGCAGCGTTGTTAGCGGCCAAGAGACCCAGTACTTC,CSVVSGQETQYF
TRBV7-2,.,TRBJ2-7,TRBD2,TGTGCCAGCGCCACCGGGGGGGCGGGCGAGCAGTACTTC,CASATGGAGEQYF
TRBV28,.,TRBJ2-3,TRBD2,TGTGCCAGCAGTCACCCGGGACTAGCGGCCACAGATACGCAGTATTTT,CASSHPGLAATDTQYF
TRBV7-2,.,TRBJ1-2,.,TGTGCCAGCAGCGTGACAGGTGGCGGCTATGGCTACACCTTC,CASSVTGGGYGYTF
TRBV29-1,.,TRBJ2-1,.,TGCAGCGTTGAAACAGGGCCCTCCTACAATGAGCAGTTCTTC,CSVETGPSYNEQFF
TRBV4-1,.,TRBJ2-3,.,TGCGCCAGCAGCCAAGAAATGTTCCGGGTACGCTCAAGCACAGATACGCAGTATTTT,CASSQEMFRVRSSTDTQYF